The 32 T cell receptor beta chains given below trace back to one sample, sequenced in a study of blood T cell repertoires in COVID-19. Repertoires were generated with immunoSEQ multiplex PCR, while TCRdb's copy carries only in-frame clones and drops some. Of roughly 62,000 clones listed, approximately 84% are singletons. Sequenced material: peripheral blood. Receptors were obtained from a human donor in a cohort sampled during active COVID-19.

This clone has just one count. J is TRBJ2-2 and V is TRBV24-1, with 7 positions matching TRBD1. Trimming at V came to 3 bases and at J to 6 bases, leaving 6 bases not matched to a gene. The germline gives CDR1 KGHDR, CDR2 SFDVKD. The CDR3 totals 15 residues. The CDR3 nucleotides read TGTGCCACCAGTGATCCTGACAGGGCGCCCGGGGAGCTGTTTTTT. This translates into CATSDPDRAPGELFF.

The chain carries TRBV29-1 and TRBJ2-7, with 8 nucleotides matching TRBD2. Germline trimming cut 7 bases from V and 4 bases from J; bases unmatched to any gene: 6. CDR1 and CDR2 (germline): SQVTM, ANQGSEA. This CDR3 contains 12 residues. CDR3 bases: TGCAGCGCGACGGGAGGGCCTTACGAGCAGTACTTC. Protein product: CSATGGPYEQYF.

The gene calls are TRBV5-6 and TRBJ2-5; 11 positions agree with TRBD1. V was clipped by 2 bases and J by 9 bases; unmatched bases: 9. Per the germline V gene, CDR1 is SGHDT and CDR2 is YYEEEE. CDR3 length: 15 residues. The DNA of the CDR3 is TGTGCCAGCAGCTTTCGGACAGGGGGCCTTCAGGCCCAGTACTTC. Protein sequence: CASSFRTGGLQAQYF. Full variable domain (remainder filled in from reference TRBV5-6 and TRBJ2-5): DAGVTQSPTHLIKTRGQQVTLRCSPKSGHDTVSWYQQALGQGPQFIFQYYEEEERQRGNFPDRFSGHQFPNYSSELNVNALLLGDSALYLCASSFRTGGLQAQYFGPGTRLLVL.

This clone came up once. J is TRBJ2-1 and V is TRBV7-3; 11 bases fit TRBD2. V was pared by 0 bases and J by 10 bases, with 5 bases of the junction left unmatched. The CDR3 sequence is 15 residues long. From germline, CDR1 is SGHTA and CDR2 FQGTGA. CDR3 in DNA: TGTGCCAGCAGCTTAACTAGCGGGGGGGCCCGGGAGCAGTTCTTC. This encodes CASSLTSGGAREQFF.

This sequence joins TRBV4-1 and TRBJ1-5; TRBD1 might be the D (6 bases). This CDR3 region has 17 residues. The ends were cut back, 0 bases at V and 0 bases at J, with 12 bases in the middle. The germline gives CDR1 MGHRA, CDR2 YSYEKL. CDR3 nucleotides: TGCGCCAGCAGCCAAGAGGGCAGGGGCCCTAGCAATCAGCCCCAGCATTTT. It codes for CASSQEGRGPSNQPQHF.

The genes are TRBV30 and TRBJ1-1, with TRBD1 as a possible D gene (6 bases). Per the germline V gene, CDR1 is GTSNPN and CDR2 is SVGIG (reference sequence). The CDR3 consists of 15 residues. Trimming stripped 4 bases from V and 4 bases from J, with 19 bases between. CDR3 sequence (DNA): TGTGCCTGGAAAAGAGGGGCAGGGGAGTTCACTGAAGCTTTCTTT. This translates into CAWKRGAGEFTEAFF. Combining the CDR3 with reference TRBV30 and TRBJ1-1 gives the whole variable domain SQTIHQWPATLVQPVGSPLSLECTVEGTSNPNLYWYRQAAGRGLQLLFYSVGIGQISSEVPQNLSASRPQDRQFILSSKKLLLSDSGFYLCAWKRGAGEFTEAFFGQGTRLTVV.

The V gene is TRBV7-3, the J gene TRBJ1-1; D may be TRBD1 (6 bases). CDR3 length equals 13 residues. Germline CDR1 and CDR2: SGHTA and FQGTGA. Trimming took off 4 bases at V and 6 bases at J, with 12 bases between the two ends. Here the CDR3 reads CASSSRGGAEAFF. In DNA form, the CDR3 reads TGTGCCAGCAGCTCAAGGGGGGGAGCTGAAGCTTTCTTT. Filled out from reference TRBV7-3 and TRBJ1-1, the complete variable domain reads GAGVSQTPSNKVTEKGKYVELRCDPISGHTALYWYRQSLGQGPEFLIYFQGTGAADDSGLPNDRFFAVRPEGSVSTLKIQRTERGDSAVYLCASSSRGGAEAFFGQGTRLTVV.

The chain combines TRBV19 with TRBJ1-2; D ambiguous. The length of the CDR3 is 15 residues. Trimming took off 6 bases at V and 4 bases at J, with 18 bases between the two ends. CDR1 is LNHDA and CDR2 is SQIVND in the germline V gene (reference sequence). DNA for the CDR3: TGTGCCAGTAGGGTGGAGGTAGGCAGGCGCTATGGCTACACCTTC. This sequence encodes CASRVEVGRRYGYTF.

The CDR3 nucleotides read TGTGCCATCGGGACAGGATCTTCTCAAGAGACCCAGTACTTC. Residues: CAIGTGSSQETQYF. The V call is TRBV15, the J call TRBJ2-5; 8 positions match TRBD1. Germline V CDR1 and CDR2: LNHNV, YYDKDF (reference sequence). V shed 10 bases, J shed 2 bases, and the junction held 9 bases outside the gene matches. This CDR3 comprises 14 residues.

The V and J genes are TRBV2 and TRBJ2-5, with D tentatively TRBD1 (6 bases). The ends were cut back, 9 bases at V and 5 bases at J, with 22 bases in the middle. Germline CDR1 is SNHLY and CDR2 is FYNNEI. The CDR3 loop spans 15 amino acids. The DNA for the CDR3 is TGTGCCAGTCGGATGGCAGGGGAAGGGCGGGAGACCCAGTACTTC. Translation: CASRMAGEGRETQYF.

Written as DNA, the CDR3 is TGCGCCAGCAGCTGGGGACAGGGTGATGGCTACACCTTC. Amino acids: CASSWGQGDGYTF. The chain recombines TRBV5-1 with TRBJ1-2; 9 bases are a match to TRBD1. The V gene's germline CDR1 is SGHRS and CDR2 YFSETQ. Trimming cost V 3 bases and J 6 bases; bases outside gene matches: 3. The CDR3 is 13 amino acids.

The chain has TRBV27 and TRBJ2-1; 11 positions agree with TRBD2. CDR3 length equals 20 residues. Germline CDR1 reads MNHEY; CDR2 reads SMNVEV (reference sequence). Trimming removed 5 bases from V and 7 bases from J; junction bases left unmatched: 22. The CDR3 DNA reads as TGTGCCAGCAGTCGGAGCCCCCATAACCATCTAGCGGGGGGCCCTAATGAGCAGTTCTTC. Its translation: CASSRSPHNHLAGGPNEQFF.

In this sample, this clone turned up once. The rearrangement uses TRBV7-3 and TRBJ1-1; no reliable D call. The length of the CDR3 is 13 residues. The V end lost 3 bases, the J end lost 1 base, and 6 bases lay between the germline ends. From germline, CDR1 is SGHTA and CDR2 FQGTGA. The CDR3 is CASSLGANTEAFF. The CDR3 DNA reads TGTGCCAGCAGCTTGGGAGCGAACACTGAAGCTTTCTTT.

The chain is built from TRBV10-3 and TRBJ1-5; possible D gene TRBD1, 6 bases. CDR3 length: 15 amino acids. The V gene's germline CDR1 is ENHRY and CDR2 SYGVKD. V lost 4 bases, J lost 0 bases, and 10 bases lay in between. The CDR3 region is CAISGGLYSNQPQHF. The CDR3 DNA reads TGTGCCATCAGTGGGGGGCTTTATAGCAATCAGCCCCAGCATTTT.

In its sample, this clone was seen once. The rearrangement uses TRBV5-1 and TRBJ2-5; TRBD2 aligns across 9 bases. Trimming removed 4 bases from V and 4 bases from J; junction bases left unmatched: 5. This CDR3 comprises 14 residues. Looked up from germline, CDR1 is SGHRS and CDR2 is YFSETQ. CDR3: CASSIAGAGETQYF. The CDR3 DNA follows: TGCGCCAGCAGCATAGCGGGAGCGGGAGAGACCCAGTACTTC.

J is TRBJ2-3 and V is TRBV9, with D unresolved. This CDR3 contains 13 residues. Germline CDR1 SGDLS, CDR2 YYNGEE. V was clipped by 2 bases and J by 6 bases, with 10 bases between them. CDR3 protein: CASSVSPSDTQYF. The CDR3, as DNA: TGTGCCAGCAGCGTCTCTCCCTCGGATACGCAGTATTTT.

The V call is TRBV5-6, the J call TRBJ2-1; D is ambiguous. The CDR3 totals 14 residues. V dropped 0 bases and J dropped 6 bases, with 10 bases sitting between them. CDR1 is SGHDT, CDR2 YYEEEE, per germline. The DNA of the CDR3 is TGTGCCAGCAGCTTGGCTGACTTGGGCAATGAGCAGTTCTTC. Encoded protein: CASSLADLGNEQFF.

In its sample, this clone was seen a few times. The rearrangement links TRBV30 to TRBJ2-7, with 14 bases identical to TRBD2. The CDR3 sequence is 15 residues long. The V gene end was trimmed by 5 bases and the J gene end by 2 bases; junction bases not matched to a gene: 5. CDR1 is GTSNPN and CDR2 is SVGIG in the germline V gene (reference sequence). In DNA, the CDR3 is TGTGCCTGGGCGAGACTAGCGGGGGGGGCCTACGAGCAGTACTTC. Translated, it gives CAWARLAGGAYEQYF.

This chain connects TRBV18 to TRBJ2-7; 7 positions agree with TRBD1. V lost 4 bases and J lost 3; bases outside the gene matches: 15. Looked up from germline, CDR1 is KGHSH and CDR2 is LQKENI. The CDR3 runs to 17 residues. The CDR3 DNA reads TGTGCCAGCTCACTTACACAGGGGCCTAGGGGAAGCTACGAGCAGTACTTC. This encodes CASSLTQGPRGSYEQYF.

The chain has TRBV18 and TRBJ2-5, with 7 bases lining up with TRBD2. CDR1 KGHSH and CDR2 LQKENI come from the germline V gene. Trimming at V came to 1 base and at J to 2 bases, leaving 4 bases not matched to a gene. This CDR3 contains 15 residues. As DNA, the CDR3 is TGTGCCAGCTCACCACTTGGGACTATTCAAGAGACCCAGTACTTC. It specifies CASSPLGTIQETQYF.

The chain links TRBV5-5 to TRBJ2-4; possible D gene TRBD2, 6 bases. The CDR3 covers 14 residues. CDR1 SGHKS and CDR2 YYEKEE come from the germline V gene (reference sequence). Trimming shortened V by 3 bases and J by 8 bases, and 15 bases separated the two germline ends. CDR3 protein: CASSSGGLRDIQYF. For the CDR3, the DNA is TGTGCCAGCAGCTCTGGGGGACTCCGGGACATTCAGTACTTC.

This sequence joins TRBV7-3 and TRBJ2-1; 7 bases map to TRBD2. Trimming at V came to 2 bases and at J to 1 base, leaving 2 bases not matched to a gene. Looked up from germline, CDR1 is SGHTA and CDR2 is FQGTGA. The CDR3 is 15 residues long. As DNA, the CDR3 is TGTGCCAGCAGCTTAGACGGGAGGTCCTACAATGAGCAGTTCTTC. Its translation: CASSLDGRSYNEQFF.

The J gene is TRBJ2-2, the V gene TRBV6-2 or TRBV6-3, with 7 bases that match TRBD1. Trimming removed 5 bases from V and 4 bases from J; junction bases left unmatched: 7. CDR3 length: 15 residues. Germline CDR1 reads MNHEY; CDR2 reads SVGEGT. The DNA of the CDR3 is TGTGCCAGCAGTCTCCGGACAGGACGCACCGGGGAGCTGTTTTTT. It is translated as CASSLRTGRTGELFF.

The rearrangement links TRBV5-4 to TRBJ1-2; possible D gene TRBD1, 5 bases. CDR1 SGHNT and CDR2 YYREEE come from the germline V gene (reference sequence). The CDR3 covers 14 residues. The V end was cut by 4 bases, the J end by 8 bases, with 18 bases between. For the CDR3, the DNA is TGTGCCAGCAGCCCGTATTATGGGGGAGGGGGCTACACCTTC. Its protein is CASSPYYGGGGYTF.

The chain joins TRBV5-6 to TRBJ2-2; D not certain. The germline gives CDR1 SGHDT, CDR2 YYEEEE. V lost 3 bases and J lost 3, with 3 bases in between. The CDR3 length is 12 residues. The CDR3 region has the DNA TGTGCCAGCAGCTCCTACACCGGGGAGCTGTTTTTT. It codes for CASSSYTGELFF.

V usage is TRBV4-1 and J usage is TRBJ1-2; D may be TRBD1 (6 bases). The CDR3 runs 15 residues. The V end lost 0 bases, the J end lost 2 bases, and 10 bases lay between the germline ends. Germline V gene data show CDR1 as MGHRA and CDR2 as YSYEKL. The CDR3 DNA sequence: TGCGCCAGCAGCCAAGAAGGCACAGGGAACTATGGCTACACCTTC. As protein: CASSQEGTGNYGYTF.

The J gene is TRBJ2-5, the V gene TRBV18, with D uncertain. Trimming took off 6 bases at V and 0 bases at J, with 5 bases between the two ends. In germline, CDR1 is KGHSH, CDR2 LQKENI. This CDR3 is 12 amino acids long. The CDR3 sequence is CASSPYQETQYF. CDR3 nucleotides: TGTGCCAGCTCCCCGTACCAAGAGACCCAGTACTTC.

The CDR3, as DNA: TGTGCCAGCAGTTACTCGGGCAGTTTGTCCTACAATGAGCAGTTCTTC. Encoded protein: CASSYSGSLSYNEQFF. V is TRBV6-5 and J is TRBJ2-1; D remains ambiguous. Per germline, CDR1 MNHEY and CDR2 SVGAGI. This CDR3 region has 16 residues. Trimming pared 0 bases from V and 1 base from J, leaving 10 bases between.

V is TRBV11-2 and J is TRBJ1-6; D is uncertain. The CDR3 contains 14 residues. Per germline, CDR1 SGHAT and CDR2 FQNNGV. Trimming took off 1 base at V and 7 bases at J, with 8 bases between the two ends. The CDR3 protein is CASSLGWANSPLHF. CDR3 coding DNA: TGTGCCAGCAGCTTAGGGTGGGCGAATTCACCCCTCCACTTT.

This chain joins TRBV12-3 or TRBV12-4 and TRBJ1-2, with D perhaps matching TRBD1 (6 bases). The CDR3 covers 13 residues. The V gene lost 7 bases and the J gene lost 4 bases, with 13 bases spanning the gap. For the CDR3, the DNA is TGTGCCAGCAACCTGGGGGCGGGCTATGGCTACACCTTC. This translates into CASNLGAGYGYTF.

This chain connects TRBV6-1 to TRBJ1-2, with 8 positions matching TRBD1. Germline values: CDR1 MNHNS, CDR2 SASEGT. V lost 3 bases and J lost 4; bases outside the gene matches: 4. The CDR3 has 14 amino acids. The CDR3 loop is CASSDATGGYGYTF. The CDR3 nucleotides are TGTGCCAGCAGTGACGCAACAGGGGGCTATGGCTACACCTTC.

The CDR3 is CASSLYGITEAFF. The CDR3 DNA reads as TGTGCCAGCAGCTTATACGGGATCACTGAAGCTTTCTTT. This sequence joins TRBV11-2 and TRBJ1-1; no firm D call. Trimming stripped 2 bases from V and 4 bases from J, with 8 bases between. Germline V gene sequence: CDR1 SGHAT, CDR2 FQNNGV. The CDR3 extends over 13 amino acids.